This T cell receptor beta chain was observed in a study of blood T cell repertoires in COVID-19. In the study overall: Samples representing acute and convalescent COVID-19 were sourced from the United States, Italy and Spain. PBMCs, B-cell-depleted T cells, or T cells provided the cDNA or gDNA that made up the material.

This clone is a singleton in its sample. Method: immunoSEQ multiplex PCR; TCRdb's copy keeps in-frame clones and lacks some. Among around 81,000 clones, 86% were seen once, and the ten largest hold about 1.9%. Germline assignment: CDR1 SGHTA and CDR2 FQGNSA. V was shortened by 5 bases and J by 0 bases, with 7 bases between the two germline ends. The CDR3 loop spans 13 amino acids. The origin of this receptor is a woman aged 55-69 years with acute or convalescent COVID-19. This chain uses TRBV7-2 with TRBJ1-1, with D uncertain. Sequences were obtained from peripheral blood. The CDR3 is CASSPQVNTEAFF. The DNA of the CDR3 is TGTGCCAGCAGCCCTCAGGTGAACACTGAAGCTTTCTTT.